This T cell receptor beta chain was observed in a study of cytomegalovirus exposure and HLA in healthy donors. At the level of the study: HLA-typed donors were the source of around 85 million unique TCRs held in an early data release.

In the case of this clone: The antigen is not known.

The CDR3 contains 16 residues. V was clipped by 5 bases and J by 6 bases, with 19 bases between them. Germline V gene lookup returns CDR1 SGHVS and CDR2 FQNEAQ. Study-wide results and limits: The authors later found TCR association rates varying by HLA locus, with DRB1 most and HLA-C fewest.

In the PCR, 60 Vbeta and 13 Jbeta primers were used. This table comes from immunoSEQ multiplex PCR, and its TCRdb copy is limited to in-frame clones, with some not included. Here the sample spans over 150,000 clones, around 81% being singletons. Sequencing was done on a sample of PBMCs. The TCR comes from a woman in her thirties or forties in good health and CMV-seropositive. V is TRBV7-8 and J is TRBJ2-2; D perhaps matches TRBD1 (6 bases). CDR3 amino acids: CASSPRGLEAPGELFF. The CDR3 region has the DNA TGTGCCAGCAGCCCGAGGGGGTTAGAGGCCCCCGGGGAGCTGTTTTTT. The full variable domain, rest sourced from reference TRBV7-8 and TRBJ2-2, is GAGVSQSPRYKVAKRGQDVALRCDPISGHVSLFWYQQALGQGPEFLTYFQNEAQLDKSGLPSDRFFAERPEGSVSTLKIQRTQQEDSAVYLCASSPRGLEAPGELFFGEGSRLTVL.